The source of this TCR beta chain is a study of CXCR3-negative and CXCR3-positive naive CD8 T cells. Germline V gene data show CDR1 as SEHNR and CDR2 as FQNEAQ (reference sequence). The CDR3 has 15 residues. Study observations and caveats: Similarly elevated diversity marked both naive subsets, with memory CD8+ cells showing far lower diversity. CXCR3-negative naive cells had less hydrophobic TRB CDR3s than did CXCR3-positive naive cells.

Triplicate approximately 320,000-cell sorts were made of each CD8+ T cell subset. UMI-labeled 5' RACE yielded the TRB cDNA libraries. Following a re-call of the 5' RACE reads, TCRdb has one entry per CDR3 protein and lacks DNA. In all, the sample yields some 130,000 distinct CDR3 sequences. With regard to this clonotype: Its antigen is undetermined.

The clonotype was recovered from a human donor in good health. Some clones in this sample may be carry-over from other donors' samples. The sample consisted of naive CXCR3+ CD8+ T cells from blood. Subset indicated: CD45RO-CCR7+CD27+CD95- naive CD8+ T cells expressing CXCR3 (TNR3+). The genes are TRBV7-9 and TRBJ2-7; without DNA, the TCRdb call of TRBD1 cannot be checked. The CDR3 region is CASSFETGGDYEQYF.